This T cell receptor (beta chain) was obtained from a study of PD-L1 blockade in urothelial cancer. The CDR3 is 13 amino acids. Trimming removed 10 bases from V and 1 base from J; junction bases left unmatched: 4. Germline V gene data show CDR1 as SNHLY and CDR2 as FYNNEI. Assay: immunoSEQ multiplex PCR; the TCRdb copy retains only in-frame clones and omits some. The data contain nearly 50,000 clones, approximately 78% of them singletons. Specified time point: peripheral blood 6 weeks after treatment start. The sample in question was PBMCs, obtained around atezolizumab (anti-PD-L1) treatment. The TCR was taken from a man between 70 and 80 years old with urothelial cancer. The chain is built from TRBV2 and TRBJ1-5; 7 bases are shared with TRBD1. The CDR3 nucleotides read TGTGCCACCCAGGGGGAGAGCAATCAGCCCCAGCATTTT. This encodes CATQGESNQPQHF. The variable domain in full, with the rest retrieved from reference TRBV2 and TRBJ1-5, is EPEVTQTPSHQVTQMGQEVILRCVPISNHLYFYWYRQILGQKVEFLVSFYNNEISEKSEIFDDQFSVERPDGSNFTLKIRSTKLEDSAMYFCATQGESNQPQHFGDGTRLSIL.